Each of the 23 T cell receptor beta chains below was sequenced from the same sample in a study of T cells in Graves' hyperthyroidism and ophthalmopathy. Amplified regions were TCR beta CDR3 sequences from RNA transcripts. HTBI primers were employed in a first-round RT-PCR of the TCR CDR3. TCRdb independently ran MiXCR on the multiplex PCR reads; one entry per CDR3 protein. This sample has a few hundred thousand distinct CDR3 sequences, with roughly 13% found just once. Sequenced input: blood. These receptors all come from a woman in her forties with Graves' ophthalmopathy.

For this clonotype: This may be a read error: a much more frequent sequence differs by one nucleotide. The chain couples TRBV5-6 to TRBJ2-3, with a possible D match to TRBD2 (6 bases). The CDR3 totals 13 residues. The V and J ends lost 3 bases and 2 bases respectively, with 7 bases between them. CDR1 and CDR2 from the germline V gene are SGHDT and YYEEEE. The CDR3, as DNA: TGTGCCAGCAGCTCGGGGGACACAGATACGCAGTATTTT. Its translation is CASSSGDTDTQYF.

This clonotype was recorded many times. CDR3 in DNA: TGTGCCAGCAGTGAACAGAACTATGGCTACACCTTC. It codes for CASSEQNYGYTF. This sequence joins TRBV2 and TRBJ1-2; D not resolved. The V gene's germline CDR1 is SNHLY and CDR2 FYNNEI. Trimming pared 2 bases from V and 2 bases from J, leaving 3 bases between. This CDR3 has 12 amino acids.

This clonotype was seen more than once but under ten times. The DNA of the CDR3 is TGTGCCAGCAGTTATACCCGGACTCATCCGAGCTCCTACAATGAGCAGTTCTTC. It codes for CASSYTRTHPSSYNEQFF. This chain connects TRBV6-5 to TRBJ2-1; tentatively, D is TRBD2 (5 bases). The germline gives CDR1 MNHEY, CDR2 SVGAGI. V lost 3 bases, J lost 0 bases, and 18 bases lay in between. The CDR3 length is 18 residues.

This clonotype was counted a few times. The CDR3 loop is CASSQDTSAGNYGYTF. CDR3 DNA sequence: TGCGCCAGCAGCCAAGATACATCAGCAGGAAACTATGGCTACACCTTC. V and J are TRBV4-1 and TRBJ1-2, with unresolved D. Germline V gene sequence: CDR1 MGHRA, CDR2 YSYEKL. V lost 0 bases, J lost 2 bases, and 13 bases lay in between. The CDR3 length is 16 residues.

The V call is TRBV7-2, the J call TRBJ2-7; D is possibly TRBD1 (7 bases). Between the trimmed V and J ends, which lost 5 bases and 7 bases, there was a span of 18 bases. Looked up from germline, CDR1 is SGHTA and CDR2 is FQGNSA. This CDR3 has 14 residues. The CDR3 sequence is CASSPRQGAGEQYF. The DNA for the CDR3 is TGTGCCAGCAGCCCTCGACAGGGAGCGGGTGAGCAGTACTTC.

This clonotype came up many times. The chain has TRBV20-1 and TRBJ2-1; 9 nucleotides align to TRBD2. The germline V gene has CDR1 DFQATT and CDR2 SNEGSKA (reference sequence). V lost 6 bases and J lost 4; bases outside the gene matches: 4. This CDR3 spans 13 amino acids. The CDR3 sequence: CSAGLAIYNEQFF. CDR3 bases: TGCAGTGCCGGACTAGCGATATACAATGAGCAGTTCTTC.

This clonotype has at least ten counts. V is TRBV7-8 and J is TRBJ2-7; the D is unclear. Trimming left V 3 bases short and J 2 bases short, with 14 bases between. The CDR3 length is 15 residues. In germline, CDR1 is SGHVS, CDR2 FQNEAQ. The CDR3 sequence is CASSFFHRDPYEQYF. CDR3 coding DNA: TGTGCCAGCAGCTTCTTTCATAGGGATCCCTACGAGCAGTACTTC.

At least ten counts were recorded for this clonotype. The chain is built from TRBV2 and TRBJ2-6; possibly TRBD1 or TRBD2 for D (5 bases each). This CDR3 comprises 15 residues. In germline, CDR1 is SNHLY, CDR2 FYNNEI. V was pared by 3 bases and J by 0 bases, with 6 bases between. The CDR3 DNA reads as TGTGCCAGCAGTGAGGGGACCTCTGGGGCCAACGTCCTGACTTTC. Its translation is CASSEGTSGANVLTF.

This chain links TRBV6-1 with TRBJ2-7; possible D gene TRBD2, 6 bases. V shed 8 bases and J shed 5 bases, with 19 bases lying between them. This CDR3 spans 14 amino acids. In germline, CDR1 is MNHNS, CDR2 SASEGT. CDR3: CASRYPPSVDEQYF. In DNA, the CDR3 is TGTGCCAGCCGGTACCCTCCTAGCGTAGACGAGCAGTACTTC.

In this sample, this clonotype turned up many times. CDR3 in DNA: TGTGCCAGCGCCCTATCCTACGAGCAGTACTTC. Amino acids: CASALSYEQYF. V gene TRBV12-3 or TRBV12-4 combines with J gene TRBJ2-7; D remains unclear. There are 11 residues in the CDR3. Deletions cut 8 bases from V and 1 base from J, with 6 bases between.

CDR3 nucleotide sequence: TGTGCCTGGGGTGCCAGTTACAATCAGCCCCAGCATTTT. It encodes CAWGASYNQPQHF. The rearrangement joins TRBV30 to TRBJ1-5; unclear D gene. The CDR3 runs 13 residues. V shed 5 bases and J shed 3 bases, with 11 bases lying between them. Germline V lookup: CDR1 GTSNPN, CDR2 SVGIG (reference sequence).

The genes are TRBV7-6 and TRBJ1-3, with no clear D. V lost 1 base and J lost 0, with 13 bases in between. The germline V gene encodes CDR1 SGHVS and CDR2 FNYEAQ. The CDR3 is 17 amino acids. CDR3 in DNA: TGTGCCAGCAGCTTAGTGCCAGATTTATCCTCTGGAAACACCATATATTTT. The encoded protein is CASSLVPDLSSGNTIYF.

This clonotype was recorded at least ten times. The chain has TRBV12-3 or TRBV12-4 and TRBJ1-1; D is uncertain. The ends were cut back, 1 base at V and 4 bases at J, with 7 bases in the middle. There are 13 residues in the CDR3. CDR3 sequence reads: CASSLVWGTEAFF. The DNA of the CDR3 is TGTGCCAGCAGTTTAGTTTGGGGCACTGAAGCTTTCTTT.

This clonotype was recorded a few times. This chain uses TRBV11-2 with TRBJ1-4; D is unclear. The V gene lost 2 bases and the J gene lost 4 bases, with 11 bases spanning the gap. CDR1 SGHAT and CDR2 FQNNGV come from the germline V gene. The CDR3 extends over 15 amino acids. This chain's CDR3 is CASSLKAGYNEKLFF. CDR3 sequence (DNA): TGTGCCAGCAGCTTAAAGGCGGGGTATAATGAAAAACTGTTTTTT.

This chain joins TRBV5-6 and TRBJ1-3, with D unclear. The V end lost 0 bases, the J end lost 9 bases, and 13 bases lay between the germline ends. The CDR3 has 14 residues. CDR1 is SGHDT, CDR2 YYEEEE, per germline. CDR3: CASSLGEFKSTIYF. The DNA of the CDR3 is TGTGCCAGCAGCTTGGGAGAATTTAAGTCCACCATATATTTT.

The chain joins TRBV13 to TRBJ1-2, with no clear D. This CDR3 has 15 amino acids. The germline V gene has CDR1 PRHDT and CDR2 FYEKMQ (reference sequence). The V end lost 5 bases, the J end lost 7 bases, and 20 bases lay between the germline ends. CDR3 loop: CASSPKGRVMVGYTF. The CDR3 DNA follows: TGTGCCAGCAGCCCTAAAGGGAGGGTAATGGTTGGCTACACCTTC.

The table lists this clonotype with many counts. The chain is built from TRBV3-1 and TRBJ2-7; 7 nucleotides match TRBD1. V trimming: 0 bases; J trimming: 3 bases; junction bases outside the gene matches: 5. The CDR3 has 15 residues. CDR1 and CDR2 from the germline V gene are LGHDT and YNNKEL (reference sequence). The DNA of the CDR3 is TGTGCCAGCAGCCAAGAAGCAGGGACAGACTACGAGCAGTACTTC. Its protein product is CASSQEAGTDYEQYF.

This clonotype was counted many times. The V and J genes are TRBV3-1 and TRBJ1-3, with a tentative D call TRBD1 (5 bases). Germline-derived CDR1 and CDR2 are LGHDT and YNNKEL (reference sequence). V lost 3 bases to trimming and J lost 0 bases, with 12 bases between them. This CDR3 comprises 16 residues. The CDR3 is CASSHPLGPSGNTIYF. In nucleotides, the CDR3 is TGTGCCAGCAGCCACCCCTTGGGGCCCTCTGGAAACACCATATATTTT.

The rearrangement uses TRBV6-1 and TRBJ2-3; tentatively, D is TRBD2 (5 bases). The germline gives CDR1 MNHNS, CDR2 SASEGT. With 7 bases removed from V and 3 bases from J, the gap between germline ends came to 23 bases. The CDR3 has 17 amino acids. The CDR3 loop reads CASTLLPGGRGTDTQYF. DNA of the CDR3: TGTGCCAGCACCCTTCTTCCTGGCGGTCGAGGGACAGATACGCAGTATTTT.

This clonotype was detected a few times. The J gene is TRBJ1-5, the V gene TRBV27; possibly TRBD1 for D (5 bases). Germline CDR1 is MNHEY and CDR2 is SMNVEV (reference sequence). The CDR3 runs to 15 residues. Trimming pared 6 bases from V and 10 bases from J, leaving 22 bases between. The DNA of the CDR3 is TGTGCCAGCAGCCCGGGGCCCGGGGCGTGGAATCCCCAGCATTTT. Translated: CASSPGPGAWNPQHF.

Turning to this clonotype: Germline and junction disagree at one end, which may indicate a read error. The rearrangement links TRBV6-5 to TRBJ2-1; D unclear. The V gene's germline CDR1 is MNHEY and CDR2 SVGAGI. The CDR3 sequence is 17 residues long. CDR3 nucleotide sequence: TGTGCCAGCAATTACCGGTTGTTTTTGCGTCCGAGCGATGAGCAGTTCTTC. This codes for CASNYRLFLRPSDEQFF.

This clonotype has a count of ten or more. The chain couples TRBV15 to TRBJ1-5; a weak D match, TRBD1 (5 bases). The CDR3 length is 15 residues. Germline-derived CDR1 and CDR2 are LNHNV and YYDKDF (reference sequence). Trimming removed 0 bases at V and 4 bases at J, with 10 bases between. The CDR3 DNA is TGTGCCACCAGCAGAGAGCGGGGCTTTAATCAGCCCCAGCATTTT. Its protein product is CATSRERGFNQPQHF.

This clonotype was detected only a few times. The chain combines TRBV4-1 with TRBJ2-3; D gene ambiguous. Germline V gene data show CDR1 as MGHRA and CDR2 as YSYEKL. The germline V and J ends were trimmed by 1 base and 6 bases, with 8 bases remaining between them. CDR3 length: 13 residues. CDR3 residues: CASSQVPVDTQYF. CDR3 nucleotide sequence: TGCGCCAGCAGCCAAGTTCCCGTCGATACGCAGTATTTT.